This record looks at one T cell receptor beta chain sequence and its context. V was cut by 3 bases and J by 1 base, with 8 bases left in between. Germline V gene sequence: CDR1 SNHLY, CDR2 FYNNEI. The CDR3 covers 14 residues. The sample originates from a study of Graves' ophthalmopathy and Graves' hyperthyroidism. RNA transcripts served as template for amplifying TCR beta CDR3 sequences. Scientists carried out first-round RT-PCR using HTBI primers and then a second-round multiplex PCR. TCRdb reprocessed the multiplex PCR reads with MiXCR, giving one entry per CDR3 protein. The data contain some 240,000 distinct CDR3 sequences, around 42% of them singletons.

The receptor was isolated from an adult man with Graves' ophthalmopathy. Source material: peripheral blood. The chain recombines TRBV2 with TRBJ2-3; tentatively, D is TRBD2 (5 bases). The CDR3: CASSDRAGTDTQYF. The CDR3 DNA reads as TGTGCCAGCAGTGACAGAGCGGGCACAGATACGCAGTATTTT.